This T cell receptor beta chain was profiled in a study of T cells after yellow fever vaccination. Study in general: Each low-cell-number fraction was prepared by means of SMART-Seq v4 Ultra Low Input.

Study-wide findings and caveats: Faster peaking, at day 5 versus 15, marked a secondary response that was weaker. Contamination of FACS-sorted repertoires by abundant clonotypes from the bulk population could occur.

About this clonotype: Antigen specificity is unknown.

Germline assignment: CDR1 SGHRS and CDR2 YFSETQ. V was clipped by 4 bases and J by 7 bases, with 18 bases between them. CDR3 size: 15 residues. A universal primer site and UMIs were added as TCR cDNA was made by 5'RACE template switching. Via MiXCR, TCRdb re-called the 5' RACE reads, giving one row per CDR3 protein. The table includes approximately 550,000 distinct CDR3 sequences, less than 15% detected once. Sample: PBMCs, taken on the day of the yellow fever booster vaccination. The chain employs TRBV5-1 and TRBJ2-1, with a possible D match to TRBD2 (6 bases). The TCR sequence derives from a man younger than 40 who received the YFV17D yellow fever vaccine. CDR3 coding DNA: TGCGCCAGCAGCCCGTTGGCGGGATCGGTTAATGAGCAGTTCTTC. Protein product: CASSPLAGSVNEQFF.